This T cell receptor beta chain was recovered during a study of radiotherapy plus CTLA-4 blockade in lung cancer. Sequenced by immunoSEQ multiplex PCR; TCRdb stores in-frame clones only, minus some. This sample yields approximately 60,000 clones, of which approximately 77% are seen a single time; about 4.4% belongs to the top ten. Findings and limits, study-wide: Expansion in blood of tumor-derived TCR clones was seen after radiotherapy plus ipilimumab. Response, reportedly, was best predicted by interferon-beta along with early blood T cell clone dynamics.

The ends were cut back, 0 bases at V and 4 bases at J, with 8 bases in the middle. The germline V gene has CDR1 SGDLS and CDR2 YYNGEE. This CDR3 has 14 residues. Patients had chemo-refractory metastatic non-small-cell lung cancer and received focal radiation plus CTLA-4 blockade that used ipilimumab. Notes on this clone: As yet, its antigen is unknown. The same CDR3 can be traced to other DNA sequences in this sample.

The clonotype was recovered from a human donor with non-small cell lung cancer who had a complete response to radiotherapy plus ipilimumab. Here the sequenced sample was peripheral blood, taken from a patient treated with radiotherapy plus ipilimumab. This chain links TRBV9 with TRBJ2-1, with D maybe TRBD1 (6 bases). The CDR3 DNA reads TGTGCCAGCAGCGTAGGACAGGTGTACAATGAGCAGTTCTTC. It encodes CASSVGQVYNEQFF.